These T cell receptor beta chains were read from a single sample in a study of patients and donors after allogeneic stem cell transplantation. TCRdb recomputed calls from the RT-PCR reads with MiXCR, one row per CDR3 protein. Of about 100,000 distinct CDR3 sequences listed, 35% are singletons. Sequencing input: blood, either unsorted or a sorted T cell fraction (not recorded which). These receptors originate from a human donor who was either an allogeneic HSCT recipient or a stem cell or donor lymphocyte infusion donor (not recorded which). It is not recorded whose cells these are; they may come from a transplant donor. Each CDR3 is given with its conserved first and last residue. Fields, in order: CDR3 protein, CDR3 DNA, J gene, clone size, D gene, V gene. The D gene is left open where the match is weak. Part of the rows lack a size; the others show once, few, many or a class for expanded clones.

CDR3aa: CASSLRDRDYNSPLHF
CDR3nt: TGTGCCAGCAGTTTAAGGGACAGGGATTATAATTCACCCCTCCACTTT
j_gene: TRBJ1-6
abundance: few
d_gene: TRBD1
v_gene: TRBV12-3/TRBV12-4

CDR3aa: CASSQNRDRVPDTQYF
CDR3nt: TGCGCCAGCAGCCAGAACCGGGACAGGGTGCCAGATACGCAGTATTTT
j_gene: TRBJ2-3
abundance: .
d_gene: TRBD1
v_gene: TRBV4-3

CDR3aa: CASSQERTGDEAFF
CDR3nt: TGTGCCAGCAGCCAAGAACGAACAGGAGATGAAGCTTTCTTT
j_gene: TRBJ1-1
abundance: few
d_gene: .
v_gene: TRBV4-2

CDR3aa: CASRLVDEQYF
CDR3nt: TGTGCCAGCAGACTGGTTGACGAGCAGTACTTC
j_gene: TRBJ2-7
abundance: .
d_gene: .
v_gene: TRBV12-3/TRBV12-4

CDR3aa: CAISDGLAGGYNEQFF
CDR3nt: TGTGCCATCAGTGATGGGCTAGCGGGAGGGTACAATGAGCAGTTCTTC
j_gene: TRBJ2-1
abundance: .
d_gene: TRBD2
v_gene: TRBV10-3

CDR3aa: CASSQDRVLQYF
CDR3nt: TGCGCCAGCAGCCAAGACAGGGTATTACAGTATTTT
j_gene: TRBJ2-3
abundance: .
d_gene: .
v_gene: TRBV4-3

CDR3aa: CATSDSGLAGVTDTQYF
CDR3nt: TGTGCCACCAGTGACTCGGGACTAGCGGGAGTCACAGATACGCAGTATTTT
j_gene: TRBJ2-3
abundance: .
d_gene: TRBD2
v_gene: TRBV24-1

CDR3aa: CSVLGSPKNIQYF
CDR3nt: TGCAGCGTTCTTGGCAGCCCCAAAAACATTCAGTACTTC
j_gene: TRBJ2-4
abundance: once
d_gene: .
v_gene: TRBV29-1

CDR3aa: CSASIGTLMNTEAFF
CDR3nt: TGCAGTGCTAGCATCGGGACACTCATGAACACTGAAGCTTTCTTT
j_gene: TRBJ1-1
abundance: .
d_gene: .
v_gene: TRBV20-1

CDR3aa: CASSFGEKLFF
CDR3nt: TGTGCCAGCAGTTTCGGTGAAAAACTGTTTTTT
j_gene: TRBJ1-4
abundance: few
d_gene: .
v_gene: TRBV12-3/TRBV12-4

CDR3aa: CASKQGALGEETQYF
CDR3nt: TGTGCCAGTAAACAGGGGGCGCTTGGGGAAGAGACCCAGTACTTC
j_gene: TRBJ2-5
abundance: .
d_gene: TRBD1
v_gene: TRBV6-5

CDR3aa: CAIGKGGGATSPLHF
CDR3nt: TGTGCCATCGGAAAGGGAGGGGGCGCGACCTCACCCCTCCACTTT
j_gene: TRBJ1-6
abundance: .
d_gene: TRBD1
v_gene: TRBV10-3

CDR3aa: CASREAGLQNNEQFF
CDR3nt: TGTGCCAGCAGGGAGGCGGGACTACAAAACAATGAGCAGTTCTTC
j_gene: TRBJ2-1
abundance: .
d_gene: TRBD2
v_gene: TRBV6-5

CDR3aa: CASSRGPPRDTEAFF
CDR3nt: TGTGCCAGCAGTAGAGGACCTCCCCGGGACACTGAAGCTTTCTTT
j_gene: TRBJ1-1
abundance: .
d_gene: .
v_gene: TRBV12-3/TRBV12-4

CDR3aa: CASSLTRGLSYEQYF
CDR3nt: TGCGCCAGCAGCCTAACTAGAGGCCTTTCCTACGAGCAGTACTTC
j_gene: TRBJ2-7
abundance: .
d_gene: .
v_gene: TRBV5-1

CDR3aa: CASSFGQKQPQHF
CDR3nt: TGTGCCAGCAGTTTCGGCCAAAAGCAGCCCCAGCATTTT
j_gene: TRBJ1-5
abundance: .
d_gene: .
v_gene: TRBV28

CDR3aa: CASSLSRAGSSYNEQFF
CDR3nt: TGCGCCAGCAGCTTGTCCCGAGCGGGGAGCTCCTACAATGAGCAGTTCTTC
j_gene: TRBJ2-1
abundance: few
d_gene: TRBD2
v_gene: TRBV5-1

CDR3aa: CSVGRGTGETQYF
CDR3nt: TGCAGCGTTGGCAGGGGGACGGGAGAGACCCAGTACTTC
j_gene: TRBJ2-5
abundance: .
d_gene: TRBD1
v_gene: TRBV29-1

CDR3aa: CSVWRTYNYGYTF
CDR3nt: TGCAGCGTCTGGAGGACATATAACTATGGCTACACCTTC
j_gene: TRBJ1-2
abundance: many
d_gene: .
v_gene: TRBV29-1

CDR3aa: CAISESAYGFNEQFF
CDR3nt: TGTGCCATCAGTGAGTCGGCGTACGGGTTCAATGAGCAGTTCTTC
j_gene: TRBJ2-1
abundance: few
d_gene: .
v_gene: TRBV10-3

CDR3aa: CASSLVGHRRDTQYF
CDR3nt: TGTGCCAGCAGCTTAGTGGGGCACCGACGAGATACGCAGTATTTT
j_gene: TRBJ2-3
abundance: .
d_gene: .
v_gene: TRBV7-2

CDR3aa: CASSLSRASGFF
CDR3nt: TGTGCCAGCAGCTTGTCTAGGGCTAGCGGTTTCTTC
j_gene: TRBJ2-1
abundance: .
d_gene: TRBD2
v_gene: TRBV5-6